Listed below are T cell receptor beta chains from one sample, sequenced in a study of T cell repertoires in cytomegalovirus infection. Via MiXCR, TCRdb re-called the reads, giving one row per CDR3 protein. The profile shows 300,000 or so distinct CDR3 sequences, around 10% of them singletons. Sequenced: PBMCs. The receptors were gathered from a human donor in good health (CMV status not recorded). Some clones in this sample may be carry-over from other donors' samples. Both conserved end residues are part of each CDR3. A D gene is named only where the DNA matches it firmly. The size field is filled for only some rows; it gives once, few, many or a size class.

cdr3_length: 13; d_call: TRBD1; j_call: TRBJ1-1; v_call: TRBV29-1; clone_size: .; cdr3_aa: CSVKGQGSTEAFF; cdr3_nt: TGCAGCGTGAAGGGACAGGGGTCGACTGAAGCTTTCTTT
cdr3_length: 14; d_call: TRBD1; j_call: TRBJ2-1; v_call: TRBV10-3; clone_size: many; cdr3_aa: CAIRVQGLGNEQFF; cdr3_nt: TGTGCCATCAGGGTACAGGGGCTGGGCAATGAGCAGTTCTTC
cdr3_length: 18; d_call: .; j_call: TRBJ2-3; v_call: TRBV6-5; clone_size: many; cdr3_aa: CASSYGPNLRFRTDTQYF; cdr3_nt: TGTGCCAGCAGTTACGGCCCGAATTTACGGTTTCGCACAGATACGCAGTATTTT
cdr3_length: 15; d_call: TRBD2; j_call: TRBJ2-5; v_call: TRBV6-2/TRBV6-3; clone_size: .; cdr3_aa: CASSFIAGTKETQYF; cdr3_nt: TGTGCCAGCAGTTTTATAGCGGGGACAAAAGAGACCCAGTACTTC
cdr3_length: 19; d_call: TRBD2; j_call: TRBJ2-2; v_call: TRBV7-2; clone_size: many; cdr3_aa: CASSYRTSGGVWNTGELFF; cdr3_nt: TGTGCCAGCAGCTACCGGACTAGCGGGGGGGTTTGGAACACCGGGGAGCTGTTTTTT
cdr3_length: 12; d_call: .; j_call: TRBJ2-2; v_call: TRBV6-1; clone_size: many; cdr3_aa: CASSIRAAELFF; cdr3_nt: TGTGCCAGCAGTATCCGGGCCGCTGAGCTGTTTTTT
cdr3_length: 12; d_call: .; j_call: TRBJ1-2; v_call: TRBV20-1; clone_size: .; cdr3_aa: CSARTGSYGYTF; cdr3_nt: TGCAGTGCTAGAACAGGGTCCTATGGCTACACCTTC
cdr3_length: 14; d_call: .; j_call: TRBJ2-1; v_call: TRBV6-2/TRBV6-3; clone_size: many; cdr3_aa: CASRGTGRWDEQFF; cdr3_nt: TGTGCCAGCAGAGGGACCGGTCGATGGGATGAGCAGTTCTTC
cdr3_length: 15; d_call: .; j_call: TRBJ2-5; v_call: TRBV24-1; clone_size: many; cdr3_aa: CATSDSGGRQETQYF; cdr3_nt: TGTGCCACCAGTGACTCCGGCGGGCGCCAAGAGACCCAGTACTTC
cdr3_length: 15; d_call: TRBD2; j_call: TRBJ2-3; v_call: TRBV7-6; clone_size: many; cdr3_aa: CASSDSGGAEDTQYF; cdr3_nt: TGTGCCAGCAGCGATAGCGGGGGGGCCGAAGATACGCAGTATTTT
cdr3_length: 12; d_call: .; j_call: TRBJ2-3; v_call: TRBV2; clone_size: .; cdr3_aa: CATSRRTDTQYF; cdr3_nt: TGTGCCACGAGTAGGAGGACAGATACGCAGTATTTT
cdr3_length: 15; d_call: .; j_call: TRBJ2-1; v_call: TRBV28; clone_size: many; cdr3_aa: CASSLGSPFFNEQFF; cdr3_nt: TGTGCCAGCAGCCTCGGGAGTCCCTTCTTTAATGAGCAGTTCTTC
cdr3_length: 12; d_call: .; j_call: TRBJ2-7; v_call: TRBV2; clone_size: .; cdr3_aa: CASVGPYYEQYF; cdr3_nt: TGTGCCAGCGTGGGACCGTACTACGAGCAGTACTTC